This note documents a single T cell receptor (beta chain) sequence. Its antigen is unknown. No qualities accompany the bases; no much larger clone lies one base away. V is cut by 0 bases and J by 8 bases, and the space between the germline ends is 16 bases. From the germline V gene (reference sequence), CDR1 is LNHDA and CDR2 is SQIVND. The CDR3 numbers 15 residues from cysteine through phenylalanine. Only CDR3 DNA is held: 45 bases, read in frame from base 1. The CDR3 regions of human TCRbeta chains were analyzed by immunosequencing. Per the authors' processing: Repertoire TCRs were matched against a reference library of SARS-CoV-2-specific TCRs generated with the MIRA antigen-specificity platform. Breadth was defined as the fraction of unique TCRs that were SARS-CoV-2-associated, and depth was defined as the fraction of total T cells that were SARS-CoV-2-associated. Each spike-specific TCR was assigned to its reactive spike region and to a CD4 or CD8 class using the MIRA data. Log10-transformed breadth and depth values were compared by one-way ANOVA with Sidak's multiple comparisons tests. This immuneACCESS table, as held by TCRdb, lists in-frame sequences with V and J called but not all clones. Of the missing ones, under half trace to an unresolved V gene in checked studies; the others have no known cause. V, J and clone size were drawn from that table, and D and trimming were deduced from the DNA. The sample table contains 95,000 to 150,000 clones; only one count was recorded for 90% of them. The ten largest clones add up to 7.2% of the sample.

Taken with the paper, the label for time point translates to: baseline before first vaccination. The vaccinee samples were drawn from two UK trials, COV001 and COV002, one of which was a single-blind randomized controlled phase 2/3 trial testing AZD1222 (ChAdOx1 nCoV-19) in healthy adults. For TCRbeta chain sequencing, PBMC samples from trial participants were taken at day 0 and at day 28 after the second dose. The data derive from a study of T cell responses to AZD1222 COVID-19 vaccine (dated by TCRdb to the early 2020s). Study-wide context: AZD1222 recipients whose second dose came at about 4 weeks and those whose second dose came at about 12 weeks were combined into one group, since spike-specific TCR depth and breadth did not differ between the two schedules. TCR sequencing covered about 230 trial participants: nearly 210 given two doses of AZD1222 and some 25 given two doses of MenACWY control vaccine. Trial participants were enrolled into age subgroups of 18-55, 56-69 and 70-plus years, which contained about 160, 30 and 59 TCR-sequenced participants, respectively.

Overall study results and their limits: Because no day 14 peak-response samples were available, the repertoires could be characterized only after the peak T cell response. Reportedly, almost half of the unique spike-specific TCRs recognized epitopes lying outside the regions that are mutated in the B.1.351 and B.1.1.7 variants. Only 5 to 7 AZD1222 recipients were SARS-CoV-2 seropositive at baseline, limiting conclusions about previously exposed vaccinees. After two AZD1222 doses, spike-specific TCR breadth and depth were significantly higher than at day 0 and than in MenACWY recipients. The 56-69-year group was small, and its depth increase did not reach significance, likely because of low power. Participants were mostly white British, with more females than males. The authors suggested clonal diversity may have been underestimated. CD4 TCRs associated with the vaccine covered the entire spike protein, and the dominant responses were in regions 160-218 and 743-854.

This receptor was taken from an adult in good health. Specimen: peripheral blood, collected on day 0 of AZD1222 vaccination. Recombination linked TRBV19 to TRBJ1-1; D gene: possibly TRBD1, on 6 matching bases. CDR3 protein: CASSIDPSGHLEAFF. At the DNA level, the sequence is TGTGCCAGTAGTATAGATCCTTCGGGACATTTGGAAGCTTTCTTT.